This T cell receptor beta chain was sequenced for a study of T cell responses to AZD1222 COVID-19 vaccine. General study findings and limits: Seropositive status at baseline applied to only 6 or 7 AZD1222 recipients.

The ends were cut back, 1 base at V and 0 bases at J, with 6 bases in the middle. CDR1 and CDR2 from the germline V gene are LGHNA and YSLEER. CDR3 length: 14 residues. Method: immunoSEQ multiplex PCR; TCRdb's copy keeps in-frame clones and lacks some. The data hold about 170,000 clones, with approximately 88% observed a single time. With respect to this clone: What it binds is unknown.

The material was peripheral blood, obtained 28 days after the second AZD1222 dose. The genes are TRBV4-3 and TRBJ1-1; D gene unclear. The clonotype was recovered from an adult who received the AZD1222 COVID-19 vaccine. CDR3 in DNA: TGCGCCAGCAGCCAAGGGTCGTTGAACACTGAAGCTTTCTTT. Translating it yields CASSQGSLNTEAFF.